This T cell receptor beta chain appears in the sequencing data of a study of shared clonotypes between healthy human individuals. Donors were healthy HIV-negative adults without recently reported acute infections or vaccinations. A split of CD4+ cells into CD45RA+ naive and CD45RA-negative memory subsets was performed. Regarding the study as a whole: Generally, naive subsets came out with larger estimated richness than memory subsets.

Measured with immunoSEQ multiplex PCR; TCRdb has only the in-frame clones, and not every one. In the table there are 950,000 to 1,100,000 clones, approximately 80% of which are singletons. Points on this clone: The antigen is undetermined.

V dropped 4 bases and J dropped 3; count of bases not matched to a gene: 6. CDR3 size: 16 residues. CDR1 SGHRS and CDR2 YFSETQ come from the germline V gene. The chain joins TRBV5-1 to TRBJ1-4; 10 bases are a match to TRBD1. This TCR was sampled from a man in his late teens or twenties in good health. Some clones in this sample may be carry-over from other donors' samples. Sequencing was carried out using memory CD4+ T cells from PBMCs. Stated subset: CD45RA-negative fraction. The DNA of the CDR3 is TGCGCCAGCAGCCCGACCGGGACAGGGGCTAATGAAAAACTGTTTTTT. Protein sequence: CASSPTGTGANEKLFF.